The next 27 T cell receptor beta chains were all read from a single sample in a study of cytomegalovirus exposure and HLA in healthy donors (dated by TCRdb to the late 2010s). To prepare the library, the immunoSEQ multiplex PCR assay was applied. For the multiplex PCR, a mixture combining 60 forward primers for TCR Vbeta segments and 13 reverse primers for TCR Jbeta segments was used. Drawn from immuneACCESS, this table holds only the in-frame rearrangements with V and J called that TCRdb kept. Clones are partly lost; checked studies trace under half to an unresolved V gene and leave the rest unexplained. Across this sample there are more than 110,000 clones, with 70% seen only once. The ten top clones hold 1.5% to 2% of the sample. What was sequenced was PBMCs. The receptors derive from a woman aged 25 to 39 in good health and CMV-seronegative.

In this sample, this clone turned up a few times. The J gene is TRBJ2-7, the V gene TRBV10-1; 8 nucleotides align to TRBD2. The CDR3 consists of 14 residues. CDR1 WNHNN and CDR2 SYGVQD come from the germline V gene (reference sequence). V lost 11 bases and J lost 4; bases outside the gene matches: 13. The DNA for the CDR3 is TGCGCCGGTAAACCGGGACTAGGGACTTACGAGCAGTACTTC. Its translation is CAGKPGLGTYEQYF.

The chain has TRBV6-1 and TRBJ2-5; D is ambiguous. CDR3 size: 13 residues. Germline V gene lookup returns CDR1 MNHNS and CDR2 SASEGT. Trimming stripped 3 bases from V and 4 bases from J, with 9 bases between. CDR3 DNA: TGTGCCAGCAGTGACCCCGTCCTAGAGACCCAGTACTTC. Its protein product is CASSDPVLETQYF.

The chain joins TRBV27 to TRBJ1-2; 7 bases agree with TRBD1. CDR1 and CDR2 (germline): MNHEY, SMNVEV (reference sequence). The V gene end was trimmed by 5 bases and the J gene end by 5 bases; junction bases not matched to a gene: 2. The CDR3 loop spans 12 amino acids. CDR3 nucleotide sequence: TGTGCCAGCAGTCCGACAGGGTATGGCTACACCTTC. Protein product: CASSPTGYGYTF.

This sequence joins TRBV5-5 and TRBJ1-2, with TRBD1 matching 7 bases. This CDR3 comprises 12 residues. Trimming removed 5 bases from V and 6 bases from J; junction bases left unmatched: 4. CDR1 and CDR2 from the germline V gene are SGHKS and YYEKEE (reference sequence). The CDR3 is CASSHRGDGYTF. In DNA form, the CDR3 reads TGTGCCAGCAGTCACAGGGGAGATGGCTACACCTTC.

The V and J genes are TRBV7-6 and TRBJ1-1; D gene ambiguous. The CDR3 is 15 residues long. V lost 5 bases to trimming and J lost 0 bases, with 13 bases between them. Germline CDR1 is SGHVS and CDR2 is FNYEAQ. The CDR3 loop reads CASSPHPQMNTEAFF. In nucleotides, the CDR3 is TGTGCCAGCAGCCCACACCCCCAGATGAACACTGAAGCTTTCTTT.

The J gene is TRBJ1-2, the V gene TRBV6-6; tentative D call: TRBD1 (6 bases). The CDR3 is 13 residues long. V was pared by 6 bases and J by 8 bases, with 16 bases between. Germline CDR1 MNHNY, CDR2 SVGAGI (reference sequence). Written as DNA, the CDR3 is TGTGCCAGCAGCCCAGGGGCAGGCTGGGGCTACACCTTC. Amino acid sequence: CASSPGAGWGYTF.

This clone has a handful of counts. The chain links TRBV5-1 to TRBJ2-3; no definite D call. There are 14 residues in the CDR3. V was pared by 5 bases and J by 3 bases, with 13 bases between. Germline V gene lookup returns CDR1 SGHRS and CDR2 YFSETQ. The CDR3: CASSDLVKTDTQYF. CDR3 DNA sequence: TGCGCCAGCAGTGACCTAGTTAAGACAGATACGCAGTATTTT.

The chain carries TRBV18 and TRBJ2-5; D may be TRBD2 (6 bases). CDR3 size: 15 residues. The germline V gene has CDR1 KGHSH and CDR2 LQKENI. Trimming left V 3 bases short and J 2 bases short, with 13 bases between. The CDR3 reads CASSPKGLLQETQYF. In nucleotides, the CDR3 is TGTGCCAGCTCACCGAAAGGACTATTACAAGAGACCCAGTACTTC.

The chain has TRBV7-9 and TRBJ2-1, with D perhaps TRBD1 (5 bases). V lost 6 bases to trimming and J lost 4 bases, with 7 bases between them. The CDR3 contains 12 residues. Germline V CDR1 and CDR2: SEHNR, FQNEAQ (reference sequence). This CDR3 reads CASRAGYNEQFF. CDR3 in DNA: TGTGCCAGCAGGGCAGGGTACAATGAGCAGTTCTTC.

J is TRBJ2-2 and V is TRBV11-3; the match to TRBD1 covers 7 bases. This CDR3 is 15 amino acids long. V was pared by 3 bases and J by 5 bases, with 6 bases of the junction left unmatched. Germline CDR1 reads SGHNT; CDR2 reads YENEEA. In DNA, the CDR3 is TGTGCCAGCAGCTTCCCAGGGGGTGGGACCGGGGAGCTGTTTTTT. As protein: CASSFPGGGTGELFF.

The chain joins TRBV21-1 to TRBJ2-7; the tabulated D call, TRBD1, remains unverified against the DNA. TRBV21-1 is a documented pseudogene. The length of the CDR3 is 18 residues. In DNA, the CDR3 is TGTGCCAGCAGCAGAACCGGGACAGGGGTCACGAAATACTACGAGCAGTACGTC. Translating gives CASSRTGTGVTKYYEQYV.

V is TRBV7-3 and J is TRBJ1-2; D call uncertain. V lost 5 bases and J lost 8, with 15 bases in between. Germline CDR1 SGHTA, CDR2 FQGTGA. This CDR3 comprises 13 residues. The CDR3 sequence is CASSRGGSEGYTF. The CDR3 DNA reads as TGTGCCAGCAGCCGAGGAGGATCGGAGGGCTACACCTTC. Supplemented by reference TRBV7-3 and TRBJ1-2, the full variable domain reads GAGVSQTPSNKVTEKGKYVELRCDPISGHTALYWYRQSLGQGPEFLIYFQGTGAADDSGLPNDRFFAVRPEGSVSTLKIQRTERGDSAVYLCASSRGGSEGYTFGSGTRLTVV.

This rearrangement joins TRBV10-2 to TRBJ1-5, with D possibly matching TRBD1 (6 bases). Germline V gene data show CDR1 as WSHSY and CDR2 as SAAADI. The CDR3 is 11 residues long. Trimming left V 4 bases short and J 11 bases short, with 9 bases between. This chain's CDR3 is CASSGGGTQHF. The DNA for the CDR3 is TGCGCCAGCAGTGGGGGGGGCACCCAGCATTTT.

The V gene is TRBV6-5, the J gene TRBJ2-5, with D perhaps TRBD2 (6 bases). Germline CDR1 reads MNHEY; CDR2 reads SVGAGI. Trimming pared 2 bases from V and 1 base from J, leaving 11 bases between. This CDR3 spans 15 amino acids. In DNA, the CDR3 is TGTGCCAGCAGTTACGGGGCGGGGTCCCAAGAGACCCAGTACTTC. Translating gives CASSYGAGSQETQYF.

The CDR3 region is CASTLMAGANTGELFF. As DNA, the CDR3 is TGTGCCAGCACCCTGATGGCAGGTGCGAACACCGGGGAGCTGTTTTTT. This chain links TRBV7-9 with TRBJ2-2; no firm D call. V shed 7 bases and J shed 0 bases, with 15 bases lying between them. Germline V gene lookup returns CDR1 SEHNR and CDR2 FQNEAQ (reference sequence). The CDR3 covers 16 residues.

The V and J genes are TRBV9 and TRBJ1-5; 9 nucleotides match TRBD1. The CDR3 has 16 amino acids. CDR1 SGDLS and CDR2 YYNGEE come from the germline V gene. Trimming cost V 3 bases and J 7 bases; bases outside gene matches: 11. The CDR3 sequence is CASSETAADRGQPQHF. DNA of the CDR3: TGTGCCAGCAGCGAGACCGCCGCGGACAGGGGACAGCCCCAGCATTTT.

V is TRBV5-1 and J is TRBJ2-3; 7 nucleotides match TRBD2. Losses at the gene ends were 4 bases for V and 4 bases for J; bases not matched to a gene: 3. This CDR3 contains 13 residues. Germline CDR1 and CDR2: SGHRS and YFSETQ. The CDR3 sequence is CASSPTSSDTQYF. The CDR3 DNA follows: TGCGCCAGCAGCCCGACTAGCTCAGATACGCAGTATTTT.

The genes are TRBV7-2 and TRBJ2-3, with a weak D call TRBD2 (5 bases). This CDR3 spans 14 amino acids. Trimming removed 0 bases from V and 1 base from J, with 5 bases in between. CDR1 is SGHTA, CDR2 FQGNSA, per germline. CDR3 DNA: TGTGCCAGCAGCTTAGCTAGCGGCACAGATACGCAGTATTTT. Its translation is CASSLASGTDTQYF.

The chain combines TRBV7-2 with TRBJ1-4, with D perhaps matching TRBD1 (5 bases). Trimming left V 5 bases short and J 11 bases short, with 15 bases between. Germline CDR1 is SGHTA and CDR2 is FQGNSA. The CDR3 runs to 13 residues. The CDR3 reads CASSPQRGGKLFF. The CDR3 DNA is TGTGCCAGCAGCCCACAAAGGGGTGGGAAACTGTTTTTT.

The V call is TRBV11-2, the J call TRBJ2-3; 8 positions agree with TRBD2. This CDR3 region has 15 residues. Germline lookup yields CDR1 SGHAT and CDR2 FQNNGV. Germline trimming cut 3 bases from V and 4 bases from J; bases unmatched to any gene: 6. The CDR3 nucleotides read TGTGCCAGCAGCTTTTTAGCGGGGCCCTCAGATACGCAGTATTTT. It yields the protein CASSFLAGPSDTQYF. The full variable domain, with the rest looked up from reference TRBV11-2 and TRBJ2-3, is EAGVAQSPRYKIIEKRQSVAFWCNPISGHATLYWYQQILGQGPKLLIQFQNNGVVDDSQLPKDRFSAERLKGVDSTLKIQPAKLEDSAVYLCASSFLAGPSDTQYFGPGTRLTVL.

The rearrangement joins TRBV30 to TRBJ1-2; TRBD1 matches 9 bases. The CDR3 covers 14 residues. V lost 1 base, J lost 8 bases, and 8 bases stayed unmatched. Germline assignment: CDR1 GTSNPN and CDR2 SVGIG (reference sequence). The DNA for the CDR3 is TGTGCCTGGAGTGGAACACAGGGGGCGGGGGGCTACACCTTC. Encoded protein: CAWSGTQGAGGYTF.

J is TRBJ1-1 and V is TRBV27, with 10 bases lining up with TRBD1. Germline trimming cut 6 bases from V and 4 bases from J; bases unmatched to any gene: 5. Germline CDR1 and CDR2: MNHEY and SMNVEV (reference sequence). This CDR3 is 14 amino acids long. The CDR3 sequence is CASRGTGEGTEAFF. DNA of the CDR3: TGTGCCAGCAGGGGGACAGGGGAAGGCACTGAAGCTTTCTTT.

The chain employs TRBV30 and TRBJ2-3; TRBD1 agrees at 9 bases. Unmatched junction bases numbered 8, after V lost 3 bases and J lost 4 bases. Germline-derived CDR1 and CDR2 are GTSNPN and SVGIG (reference sequence). The CDR3 is 15 amino acids. CDR3 loop: CAWRGTGIIADTQYF. The CDR3 nucleotides read TGTGCCTGGAGGGGGACAGGGATAATCGCAGATACGCAGTATTTT.

The chain recombines TRBV13 with TRBJ2-5; TRBD1 agrees at 9 bases. The CDR3 runs 15 residues. After removal of 3 bases from V and 0 bases from J, the junction contained 2 bases not matched to a gene. Germline V gives CDR1 PRHDT, CDR2 FYEKMQ (reference sequence). As DNA, the CDR3 is TGTGCCAGCAGCTTCGGACAGGGGCACCAAGAGACCCAGTACTTC. Amino acid sequence: CASSFGQGHQETQYF.

This clone was seen only a few times. The chain joins TRBV5-4 to TRBJ2-2; 7 nucleotides agree with TRBD1. This CDR3 region has 16 residues. The germline gives CDR1 SGHNT, CDR2 YYREEE (reference sequence). With V trimmed by 1 base and J by 4 bases, 7 bases remained unmatched. CDR3 nucleotides: TGTGCCAGCAGCTTGTACGACAGGGTACCCACCGGGGAGCTGTTTTTT. This gives the protein CASSLYDRVPTGELFF.

V is TRBV4-2 and J is TRBJ2-1; 10 nucleotides align to TRBD2. The length of the CDR3 is 16 residues. Trimming removed 0 bases from V and 4 bases from J; junction bases left unmatched: 3. Germline V gene data show CDR1 as LGHNA and CDR2 as YNFKEQ. CDR3 DNA sequence: TGTGCCAGCAGCCAAGATCCGACTAGCGGGTACAATGAGCAGTTCTTC. Translated, it gives CASSQDPTSGYNEQFF.

The chain has TRBV11-3 and TRBJ2-1, with 11 bases aligning to TRBD2. With 4 bases clipped from V and 3 bases from J, the junction kept 5 bases outside the gene matches. Per germline, CDR1 SGHNT and CDR2 YENEEA. This CDR3 has 16 amino acids. CDR3 in DNA: TGTGCCAGCAGCTCCCGCACTAGCGGGGGCTACAATGAGCAGTTCTTC. The encoded protein is CASSSRTSGGYNEQFF.